This passage covers 4 T cell receptor beta chains from one sample sequenced in a study of T-cell memory formation after mild COVID-19. TCRdb independently ran MiXCR on the 5' RACE reads; one entry per CDR3 protein. The top ten clones hold 12% of a sample with approximately 450,000 distinct CDR3 sequences, approximately 18% of them seen once. The material sequenced was PBMCs or a T cell subset sorted from them (not recorded which). These receptors originate from an adult woman who had mild COVID-19 (a few samples of this study predate the infection). Cell type and time point are not known.

This clonotype was counted ten times or more. This chain joins TRBV5-1 and TRBJ2-1, with D perhaps matching TRBD2 (5 bases). With 2 bases removed from V and 0 bases from J, the gap between germline ends came to 21 bases. Germline CDR1 and CDR2: SGHRS and YFSETQ. This CDR3 is built from 19 residues. The CDR3 here is CASSFPSDSSASSYNEQFF. CDR3 DNA sequence: TGCGCCAGCAGCTTCCCGTCGGACTCGAGCGCGAGCTCCTACAATGAGCAGTTCTTC.

This clonotype has more than one count but fewer than ten. This chain uses TRBV7-9 with TRBJ1-1; unclear D gene. Trimming removed 2 bases from V and 2 bases from J, with 9 bases in between. The CDR3 is 14 amino acids. Per the germline V gene, CDR1 is SEHNR and CDR2 is FQNEAQ (reference sequence). In DNA form, the CDR3 reads TGTGCCAGCAGCTTAAACCCAGAAAACACTGAAGCTTTCTTT. Protein product: CASSLNPENTEAFF. Using reference TRBV7-9 and TRBJ1-1 for the parts outside the CDR3, the full variable domain is DTGVSQNPRHKITKRGQNVTFRCDPISEHNRLYWYRQTLGQGPEFLTYFQNEAQLEKSRLLSDRFSAERPKGSFSTLEIQRTEQGDSAMYLCASSLNPENTEAFFGQGTRLTVV.

This clonotype was observed a single time. The V call is TRBV25-1, the J call TRBJ2-1; no reliable D call. V lost 3 bases and J lost 8, with 5 bases in between. The CDR3 contains 11 residues. Per germline, CDR1 MGHDK and CDR2 SYGVNS. CDR3 nucleotides: TGTGCCAGCAGTGATTACCATGAGCAGTTCTTC. Its protein product is CASSDYHEQFF.

This clonotype was seen more than once but under ten times. The CDR3 coding sequence is TGTGCCAGCAGCTTAAGGGGGGAGGGCGCTGGGGCCAACGTCCTGACTTTC. Translating gives CASSLRGEGAGANVLTF. The rearrangement joins TRBV7-2 to TRBJ2-6; tentative D call: TRBD2 (7 bases). V was cut by 2 bases and J by 2 bases, with 13 bases left in between. The germline V gene encodes CDR1 SGHTA and CDR2 FQGNSA. CDR3 size: 17 residues.